This entry lists 21 T cell receptor beta chains sequenced from one sample in a study of cytomegalovirus exposure and HLA in healthy donors. PCR used 60 Vbeta primers and 13 Jbeta primers. Profiling relied on immunoSEQ multiplex PCR, and the TCRdb table lists in-frame clones only, not all of them. The profile shows 200,000 to 300,000 clones, approximately 81% of them singletons. Sequencing used PBMCs. The receptors here all came from a woman aged 55 to 70 in good health and CMV-seropositive.

The chain couples TRBV11-1 to TRBJ1-4; D call uncertain. CDR1 is SGHAT and CDR2 is FQDESV in the germline V gene (reference sequence). Trimming stripped 5 bases from V and 5 bases from J, with 12 bases between. This CDR3 has 14 amino acids. The CDR3 DNA sequence: TGTGCCAGCAGCCTACAGAGATTCAATGAAAAACTGTTTTTT. Encoded protein: CASSLQRFNEKLFF.

V and J are TRBV5-1 and TRBJ2-7; 8 bases fit TRBD1. The CDR3 length is 17 residues. Germline V gene sequence: CDR1 SGHRS, CDR2 YFSETQ. Trimming removed 4 bases from V and 3 bases from J; junction bases left unmatched: 15. The CDR3 DNA follows: TGCGCCAGCAGCCTAAGAATCTCCGGGACAGGCCACTACGAGCAGTACTTC. Protein: CASSLRISGTGHYEQYF.

This sequence joins TRBV15 and TRBJ2-7; TRBD2 matches 9 bases. In germline, CDR1 is LNHNV, CDR2 YYDKDF (reference sequence). V shed 1 base, J shed 4 bases, and the junction held 8 bases outside the gene matches. The CDR3 totals 16 residues. DNA of the CDR3: TGTGCCACCAGCAGAGTGGGTAGCGGGAGTAATTACGAGCAGTACTTC. It specifies CATSRVGSGSNYEQYF.

The chain recombines TRBV5-1 with TRBJ2-7; TRBD1 matches at 9 bases. Germline loops: CDR1 SGHRS, CDR2 YFSETQ. Germline trimming cut 4 bases from V and 6 bases from J; bases unmatched to any gene: 8. This CDR3 comprises 14 residues. The CDR3 region has the DNA TGCGCCAGCAGCAGACCGGGACAGGGAAGCGAGCAGTACTTC. Protein product: CASSRPGQGSEQYF.

This rearrangement joins TRBV5-1 to TRBJ2-1; D perhaps matches TRBD1 (6 bases). CDR3 length equals 14 residues. V gave up 0 bases and J gave up 9 bases, with 13 bases separating them. Germline V gene lookup returns CDR1 SGHRS and CDR2 YFSETQ. The CDR3 coding sequence is TGCGCCAGCAGCTTGGTACAGGGAATTGGTGAGCAGTTCTTC. Amino acids: CASSLVQGIGEQFF.

The chain has TRBV5-6 and TRBJ2-2; D not certain. Germline V gene data show CDR1 as SGHDT and CDR2 as YYEEEE. CDR3 length: 15 residues. Trimming stripped 1 base from V and 2 bases from J, with 9 bases between. This chain's CDR3 is CASSLSRINTGELFF. The CDR3 DNA is TGTGCCAGCAGCTTGTCTCGTATCAACACCGGGGAGCTGTTTTTT.

The chain joins TRBV29-1 to TRBJ2-1, with D perhaps matching TRBD2 (5 bases). V lost 5 bases and J 0 bases, leaving 14 bases between the germline ends. Germline CDR1 and CDR2: SQVTM and ANQGSEA. This CDR3 region has 15 residues. CDR3 region: CSVLTPGFSYNEQFF. The CDR3 DNA sequence: TGCAGCGTTCTGACCCCGGGATTCTCCTACAATGAGCAGTTCTTC.

The chain employs TRBV5-6 and TRBJ2-1, with 7 bases fitting TRBD2. The CDR3 totals 13 residues. Trimming removed 4 bases from V and 8 bases from J; junction bases left unmatched: 6. Germline assignment: CDR1 SGHDT and CDR2 YYEEEE. The CDR3 loop reads CASSRDYSYEQFF. CDR3 nucleotide sequence: TGTGCCAGCAGCAGGGACTATTCTTATGAGCAGTTCTTC.

This chain uses TRBV9 with TRBJ1-1, with 7 nucleotides matching TRBD1. The germline V gene has CDR1 SGDLS and CDR2 YYNGEE. V dropped 4 bases and J dropped 5; count of bases not matched to a gene: 14. The CDR3 totals 16 residues. Written as DNA, the CDR3 is TGTGCCAGCAGCCCTTCCGGACAGGTAGTTGGTACTGAAGCTTTCTTT. Translation gives CASSPSGQVVGTEAFF.

Concerning this clone itself: Relative to the germline gene, one junction end is altered; a read error may explain this. This chain joins TRBV7-9 and TRBJ2-1, with 10 bases fitting TRBD2. CDR3 length equals 15 residues. Germline lookup yields CDR1 SEHNR and CDR2 FQNEAQ (reference sequence). DNA of the CDR3: TGTTCCAGCAGCTTAGCTAGCGGGAGTGTCAATGAGCAGTTCTTC. This translates into CSSSLASGSVNEQFF.

The V and J genes are TRBV25-1 and TRBJ1-1; the match to TRBD1 covers 9 bases. Trimming removed 8 bases from V and 2 bases from J; junction bases left unmatched: 15. The V gene's germline CDR1 is MGHDK and CDR2 SYGVNS. This CDR3 is built from 17 residues. The CDR3 protein is CASSLAWTGVGNTEAFF. The CDR3, as DNA: TGTGCCAGCTCCCTGGCCTGGACAGGGGTTGGAAACACTGAAGCTTTCTTT. Looking up the rest from reference TRBV25-1 and TRBJ1-1 gives the full variable domain: EADIYQTPRYLVIGTGKKITLECSQTMGHDKMYWYQQDPGMELHLIHYSYGVNSTEKGDLSSESTVSRIRTEHFPLTLESARPSHTSQYLCASSLAWTGVGNTEAFFGQGTRLTVV.

The chain recombines TRBV5-1 with TRBJ1-1; D is possibly TRBD1 (6 bases). The CDR3 is 14 residues long. Germline assignment: CDR1 SGHRS and CDR2 YFSETQ. Trimming left V 6 bases short and J 1 base short, with 13 bases between. The CDR3 DNA follows: TGCGCCAGCACCAAACAGGGTACGAACACTGAAGCTTTCTTT. Its translation is CASTKQGTNTEAFF.

This CDR3 reads CASFFAGTGAGELFF. The CDR3 DNA reads TGTGCCAGCTTCTTTGCCGGGACAGGGGCCGGGGAGCTGTTTTTT. The genes are TRBV21-1 and TRBJ2-2; TRBD1 was called by the table and not checked on the DNA. TRBV21-1 is a pseudogene. The CDR3 is 15 amino acids.

The CDR3 spells CACSSGGSYNEQFF. In nucleotides, the CDR3 is TGTGCCTGTTCTAGCGGGGGCTCCTACAATGAGCAGTTCTTC. V and J are TRBV11-3 and TRBJ2-1, with 10 bases identical to TRBD2. Trimming took 11 bases from V and 0 from J; bases not matched to a gene: 4. The CDR3 totals 14 residues. Germline loops: CDR1 SGHNT, CDR2 YENEEA.

This rearrangement joins TRBV5-1 to TRBJ1-2; 8 nucleotides match TRBD1. Germline V gene sequence: CDR1 SGHRS, CDR2 YFSETQ. This CDR3 contains 14 residues. With V trimmed by 0 bases and J by 6 bases, 4 bases remained unmatched. CDR3 in amino acids: CASSLEGQDDGYTF. The CDR3 DNA is TGCGCCAGCAGCTTGGAGGGACAGGACGATGGCTACACCTTC.

The gene calls are TRBV5-1 and TRBJ1-2; no firm D call. Trimming removed 1 base from V and 6 bases from J, with 10 bases in between. The germline V gene encodes CDR1 SGHRS and CDR2 YFSETQ. The CDR3 contains 13 residues. Here the CDR3 DNA reads TGCGCCAGCAGCTTGTGGAGGGAAAATGGCTACACCTTC. Protein sequence: CASSLWRENGYTF. The full variable domain, its missing parts supplied by reference TRBV5-1 and TRBJ1-2, is KAGVTQTPRYLIKTRGQQVTLSCSPISGHRSVSWYQQTPGQGLQFLFEYFSETQRNKGNFPGRFSGRQFSNSRSEMNVSTLELGDSALYLCASSLWRENGYTFGSGTRLTVV.

The chain employs TRBV7-2 and TRBJ2-2; unclear D gene. This CDR3 contains 13 residues. CDR1 is SGHTA and CDR2 is FQGNSA in the germline V gene. The germline V and J ends were trimmed by 4 bases and 3 bases, with 6 bases remaining between them. The CDR3 sequence: CASSSTDTGELFF. In DNA, the CDR3 is TGTGCCAGCAGCTCCACAGACACCGGGGAGCTGTTTTTT. Using reference TRBV7-2 and TRBJ2-2 for the parts outside the CDR3, the full variable domain is GAGVSQSPSNKVTEKGKDVELRCDPISGHTALYWYRQSLGQGLEFLIYFQGNSAPDKSGLPSDRFSAERTGGSVSTLTIQRTQQEDSAVYLCASSSTDTGELFFGEGSRLTVL.

The J gene is TRBJ2-2, the V gene TRBV5-1; TRBD2 matches 8 bases. CDR1 and CDR2 from the germline V gene are SGHRS and YFSETQ. This CDR3 has 16 residues. The V segment lost 4 bases and the J segment 5 bases; nucleotides outside the gene matches: 10. The CDR3 spells CASSLSGNRGTGELFF. The CDR3 nucleotides read TGCGCCAGCAGCCTTAGCGGGAATCGGGGGACCGGGGAGCTGTTTTTT.

J is TRBJ2-7 and V is TRBV11-2; tentatively, D is TRBD2 (7 bases). Germline lookup yields CDR1 SGHAT and CDR2 FQNNGV. With 3 bases removed from V and 2 bases from J, the gap between germline ends came to 8 bases. This CDR3 has 13 amino acids. The CDR3 DNA reads TGTGCCAGCAGCTTGGGGGGGCCCTACGAGCAGTACTTC. The encoded protein is CASSLGGPYEQYF. The full variable domain, in which reference TRBV11-2 and TRBJ2-7 provide the parts outside the CDR3, is EAGVAQSPRYKIIEKRQSVAFWCNPISGHATLYWYQQILGQGPKLLIQFQNNGVVDDSQLPKDRFSAERLKGVDSTLKIQPAKLEDSAVYLCASSLGGPYEQYFGPGTRLTVT.

V gene TRBV18 combines with J gene TRBJ2-3; 9 nucleotides align to TRBD2. The CDR3 totals 16 residues. Looked up from germline, CDR1 is KGHSH and CDR2 is LQKENI. With V trimmed by 3 bases and J by 3 bases, 7 bases remained unmatched. CDR3 sequence reads: CASSPLSGRGTDTQYF. CDR3 nucleotides: TGTGCCAGCTCACCCCTTAGCGGGAGAGGGACAGATACGCAGTATTTT. The whole variable domain, remainder taken from reference TRBV18 and TRBJ2-3, is NAGVMQNPRHLVRRRGQEARLRCSPMKGHSHVYWYRQLPEEGLKFMVYLQKENIIDESGMPKERFSAEFPKEGPSILRIQQVVRGDSAAYFCASSPLSGRGTDTQYFGPGTRLTVL.

The CDR3 reads CSPTVGETQYF. The CDR3 coding sequence is TGCAGCCCCACGGTCGGGGAGACCCAGTACTTC. The chain is built from TRBV29-1 and TRBJ2-5; D gene unclear. Trimming stripped 8 bases from V and 5 bases from J, with 12 bases between. This CDR3 spans 11 amino acids. Germline V CDR1 and CDR2: SQVTM, ANQGSEA.